This T cell receptor beta chain was recorded in a study of vaccination and CD4 T cells after COVID-19. Study-level results: The median SARS-CoV-2-reactive clonotype number increased from about 20 to 38, without statistical significance.

The ends were cut back, 4 bases at V and 2 bases at J, with 2 bases in the middle. The germline V gene has CDR1 SQVTM and CDR2 ANQGSEA. CDR3 size: 10 residues. This clonotype came up a few times. Its antigen remains unidentified. At the Johns Hopkins FTIC core, DNA taken from cultured CD4+ T cells was sequenced by way of the Oncomine TCR Beta short-read assay. TCRdb re-analysed the PCR reads in MiXCR, keeping a single row per CDR3 protein. The sample shows around 13,000 distinct CDR3 sequences, around 21% of them seen only once. Treatment of the sample: roughly 10-day PBMC culture with coronavirus spike peptide pools or control peptides (ViraFEST assay).

The specimen was cultured CD4+ T cells from blood. The sequence was obtained from a human donor with COVID-19. V is TRBV29-1 and J is TRBJ1-1; D is unresolved. The CDR3 DNA reads as TGCAGCGTTGCCAACACTGAAGCTTTCTTT. Encoded protein: CSVANTEAFF.